This T cell receptor beta chain was identified during a study of PD-1 blockade in classical Hodgkin lymphoma. Study-level points and caveats: Some patients began nivolumab under 1 year after ASCT. These patients were excluded from later analyses. Partial responders and progressors had significantly lower baseline TCR diversity. As was reported, newly diagnosed patients showed lower baseline TCR diversity than healthy donors did.

The CDR3 length is 14 residues. Trimming stripped 0 bases from V and 7 bases from J, with 14 bases between. CDR1 is SGHNT and CDR2 is YYREEE in the germline V gene (reference sequence). Time point here: cycle 4 day 1 (C4D1), after less than 7 weeks of nivolumab. Each and every patient relapsed after autologous stem cell transplantation, and patients got differing brentuximab vedotin exposure. TCRdb's copy holds only in-frame clones and misses some; the assay was immunoSEQ multiplex PCR. The sample lists roughly 60,000 clones; around 90% were seen once. Note on this clone: Its antigen is currently unknown.

Source: peripheral blood mononuclear cells (PBMCs), taken before the fourth cycle of nivolumab. The receptor was isolated from a human donor with classical Hodgkin lymphoma. The J gene is TRBJ2-7, the V gene TRBV5-4; D may match TRBD1 or TRBD2 (5 bases each). CDR3 in amino acids: CASSLDRTLGEQYF. CDR3 bases: TGTGCCAGCAGCTTGGACAGGACTTTGGGGGAGCAGTACTTC.